This T cell receptor (beta chain) was documented in a study of identical twins. MiXCR, run by TCRdb on the 5' RACE reads, gives a single entry per CDR3 protein. In the table there are hundreds of thousands of distinct CDR3 sequences, about 12% of which are singletons. J gave up 6 bases and V 4 bases, and 2 bases lay outside the gene matches. From germline, CDR1 is SGHRS and CDR2 YFSETQ. This CDR3 is 14 amino acids long. Points on this clonotype: Its target is unknown.

Findings and limits, study-wide: Not following the same donors, the study drew its conclusions from cross-sectional statistical analysis. Twins shared beta out-of-frame sequences in excess, but this excess was weaker. There is a chance that invariant MAIT and iNKT cells partially muddied zero-insertion analyses.

This same sample was also part of a study on yellow fever vaccine responses in identical twins.

Material: PBMCs. The origin of this receptor is a woman under 30 in good health. The rearrangement joins TRBV5-1 to TRBJ2-4, with 12 bases identical to TRBD1. The CDR3 bases are TGCGCCAGCAGCGGGGGACAGGGGGCAAACATTCAGTACTTC. It encodes CASSGGQGANIQYF.